The 20 T cell receptor beta chains below were found in one sample sequenced in a study of blood T cell repertoires in COVID-19. Sequencing was performed with immunoSEQ multiplex PCR; in TCRdb, only in-frame clones are kept and a portion is missing. This sample has about 250,000 clones; around four fifths occur once, and the top ten carry 4.5% to 6.5%. Sample: peripheral blood. These receptors were obtained from a man of 80 years or more with acute or convalescent COVID-19.

The chain carries TRBV2 and TRBJ1-2; no definite D call. The germline V gene encodes CDR1 SNHLY and CDR2 FYNNEI. The CDR3 has 15 residues. The V gene lost 6 bases and the J gene lost 0 bases, with 14 bases spanning the gap. CDR3 protein: CASSRLAAANYGYTF. DNA of the CDR3: TGTGCCAGCAGCAGGTTGGCCGCTGCTAACTATGGCTACACCTTC.

V is TRBV5-1 and J is TRBJ1-6, with D perhaps matching TRBD1 (5 bases). The CDR3 is 15 residues long. Deletions cut 0 bases from V and 8 bases from J, with 12 bases between. Looked up from germline, CDR1 is SGHRS and CDR2 is YFSETQ. CDR3 region: CASSLAGLHDSPLHF. The CDR3 bases are TGCGCCAGCAGCTTGGCGGGACTCCATGATTCACCCCTCCACTTT. Full variable domain (missing parts from reference TRBV5-1 and TRBJ1-6): KAGVTQTPRYLIKTRGQQVTLSCSPISGHRSVSWYQQTPGQGLQFLFEYFSETQRNKGNFPGRFSGRQFSNSRSEMNVSTLELGDSALYLCASSLAGLHDSPLHFGNGTRLTVT.

The rearrangement uses TRBV10-3 and TRBJ1-2; TRBD1 matches at 9 bases. V lost 6 bases to trimming and J lost 4 bases; unmatched junction nucleotides: 6. Germline values: CDR1 ENHRY, CDR2 SYGVKD. The CDR3 has 14 residues. In DNA, the CDR3 is TGTGCCATCAGCCCGGGACAGGGCCCCTATGGCTACACCTTC. This sequence encodes CAISPGQGPYGYTF.

The rearrangement links TRBV15 to TRBJ2-5; no reliable D call. The germline V and J ends were trimmed by 5 bases and 5 bases, with 9 bases remaining between them. The germline CDR1 and CDR2 sequences are LNHNV and YYDKDF (reference sequence). The CDR3 length is 12 residues. The DNA of the CDR3 is TGTGCCACCAGCGACCGGCGGGAGACCCAGTACTTC. This translates into CATSDRRETQYF.

The rearrangement uses TRBV28 and TRBJ2-5; the D gene is possibly TRBD1 (5 bases). The V end was cut by 2 bases, the J end by 6 bases, with 16 bases between. This CDR3 has 15 amino acids. CDR1 and CDR2 from the germline V gene are MDHEN and SYDVKM. CDR3 sequence: CASSLPTTGLQTQYF. The CDR3 DNA sequence: TGTGCCAGCAGTTTACCCACCACAGGTCTCCAGACCCAGTACTTC.

The chain links TRBV10-3 to TRBJ2-2; D not resolved. The CDR3 loop spans 15 amino acids. The V gene's germline CDR1 is ENHRY and CDR2 SYGVKD. V gave up 2 bases and J gave up 3 bases, with 10 bases separating them. CDR3 region: CAISEAPSDTGELFF. As DNA, the CDR3 is TGTGCCATCAGTGAGGCGCCCTCGGACACCGGGGAGCTGTTTTTT.

V gene TRBV13 combines with J gene TRBJ1-3; D remains ambiguous. Germline CDR1 PRHDT, CDR2 FYEKMQ (reference sequence). CDR3 length: 16 amino acids. The germline V and J ends were trimmed by 2 bases and 0 bases, with 11 bases remaining between them. CDR3 protein: CASSLYGGLSGNTIYF. DNA of the CDR3: TGTGCCAGCAGCTTATATGGCGGGCTCTCTGGAAACACCATATATTTT.

The sample holds a few counts of this clone. The chain employs TRBV11-2 and TRBJ1-5, with 10 bases that match TRBD1. Trimming took 5 bases from V and 6 from J; bases not matched to a gene: 10. CDR1 and CDR2 (germline): SGHAT, FQNNGV. The CDR3 is 16 residues long. The CDR3 loop reads CASSEIGTGAGQPQHF. The CDR3 DNA sequence: TGTGCCAGCAGCGAAATAGGGACAGGGGCAGGTCAGCCCCAGCATTTT.

The chain couples TRBV30 to TRBJ1-2; unclear D gene. CDR1 is GTSNPN, CDR2 SVGIG, per germline (reference sequence). The germline V and J ends were trimmed by 0 bases and 7 bases, with 12 bases remaining between them. The CDR3 length is 13 residues. DNA for the CDR3: TGTGCCTGGAGTGTACAAGGAGGGCTTGGCTACACCTTC. This codes for CAWSVQGGLGYTF.

V gene TRBV5-5 combines with J gene TRBJ1-4; tentatively, D is TRBD1 (5 bases). The V end lost 3 bases, the J end lost 8 bases, and 8 bases lay between the germline ends. In germline, CDR1 is SGHKS, CDR2 YYEKEE (reference sequence). CDR3 length: 12 amino acids. The CDR3 region has the DNA TGTGCCAGCAGCTGGACACTGGAAAAACTGTTTTTT. As protein: CASSWTLEKLFF.

The chain combines TRBV21-1 with TRBJ2-5; no check of the table's D call, TRBD2, against the DNA was made. TRBV21-1 corresponds to a pseudogene. This CDR3 has 14 residues. CDR3 bases: TGTGCCAGCAGCAAAGACCGGTTACAAGAGACCCAGTACTTC. Its protein is CASSKDRLQETQYF.

The chain employs TRBV21-1 and TRBJ2-5; the listed D gene, TRBD2, was not tested against the DNA. TRBV21-1 is a pseudogene segment. The CDR3 is made up of 18 amino acids. CDR3: CASSKVKIAQEPLGTQYF. CDR3 DNA sequence: TGTGCCAGCAGCAAAGTAAAGATAGCACAAGAGCCCCTGGGTACCCAGTACTTC.

This chain joins TRBV19 and TRBJ1-1; D remains unclear. V lost 7 bases and J 1 base, leaving 10 bases between the germline ends. This CDR3 region has 13 residues. Germline loops: CDR1 LNHDA, CDR2 SQIVND (reference sequence). This CDR3 reads CASNSFPNTEAFF. The CDR3, as DNA: TGTGCCAGTAACAGTTTTCCGAACACTGAAGCTTTCTTT.

The gene calls are TRBV28 and TRBJ2-7; no clear D. Looked up from germline, CDR1 is MDHEN and CDR2 is SYDVKM. The CDR3 length is 11 residues. V lost 6 bases and J 4 bases, leaving 7 bases between the germline ends. CDR3 sequence reads: CASRAAYEQYF. In DNA form, the CDR3 reads TGTGCCAGCAGGGCGGCTTACGAGCAGTACTTC. Supplemented by reference TRBV28 and TRBJ2-7, the full variable domain reads DVKVTQSSRYLVKRTGEKVFLECVQDMDHENMFWYRQDPGLGLRLIYFSYDVKMKEKGDIPEGYSVSREKKERFSLILESASTNQTSMYLCASRAAYEQYFGPGTRLTVT.

The CDR3 spells CASSSWGGITEAFF. CDR3 in DNA: TGTGCCAGCAGTTCCTGGGGGGGGATCACTGAAGCTTTCTTT. The chain has TRBV27 and TRBJ1-1; D perhaps matches TRBD1 (5 bases). Trimming removed 4 bases from V and 4 bases from J, with 13 bases in between. The CDR3 has 14 residues. Germline V CDR1 and CDR2: MNHEY, SMNVEV (reference sequence).

V usage is TRBV6-5 and J usage is TRBJ2-7; 10 bases are shared with TRBD2. This CDR3 has 15 residues. Germline lookup yields CDR1 MNHEY and CDR2 SVGAGI. J gave up 3 bases and V 8 bases, and 10 bases lay outside the gene matches. The CDR3 DNA reads TGTGCCAGCCGCAACATAGCGGGGGGCCTCTACGAGCAGTACTTC. Its protein product is CASRNIAGGLYEQYF.

This clone came up many times. The V gene is TRBV28, the J gene TRBJ2-7; 9 nucleotides agree with TRBD1. The J segment lost 3 bases and the V segment lost 2 bases, leaving 2 bases of the junction unmatched. Germline values: CDR1 MDHEN, CDR2 SYDVKM. This CDR3 comprises 14 residues. DNA of the CDR3: TGTGCCAGCAGTTTAACAGGGGGCGTCTACGAGCAGTACTTC. Its protein product is CASSLTGGVYEQYF. Combining the CDR3 with reference TRBV28 and TRBJ2-7 gives the whole variable domain DVKVTQSSRYLVKRTGEKVFLECVQDMDHENMFWYRQDPGLGLRLIYFSYDVKMKEKGDIPEGYSVSREKKERFSLILESASTNQTSMYLCASSLTGGVYEQYFGPGTRLTVT.

This sequence joins TRBV19 and TRBJ2-7; 7 bases are shared with TRBD2. This CDR3 has 16 residues. Germline CDR1 reads LNHDA; CDR2 reads SQIVND (reference sequence). The V segment lost 1 base and the J segment 3 bases; nucleotides outside the gene matches: 9. CDR3 sequence reads: CASSIVGEAGDYEQYF. CDR3 DNA sequence: TGTGCCAGTAGTATAGTCGGGGAGGCGGGAGACTACGAGCAGTACTTC.

The chain recombines TRBV7-9 with TRBJ2-3, with D unclear. Trimming took off 0 bases at V and 2 bases at J, with 9 bases between the two ends. The CDR3 covers 15 residues. CDR1 SEHNR and CDR2 FQNEAQ come from the germline V gene (reference sequence). Here the CDR3 reads CASSLAHSTTDTQYF. CDR3 in DNA: TGTGCCAGCAGCTTAGCGCACAGTACCACAGATACGCAGTATTTT.

This sequence joins TRBV6-5 and TRBJ1-6; D gene ambiguous. Deletions cut 8 bases from V and 7 bases from J, with 12 bases between. This CDR3 is built from 13 residues. CDR1 is MNHEY and CDR2 is SVGAGI in the germline V gene. The CDR3 nucleotides are TGTGCCAGCCGCGGAAACGCCAATTCACCCCTCCACTTT. Its protein product is CASRGNANSPLHF.